This TCR delta chain was sequenced in a study of gammadelta T cells in human blood (dated by TCRdb to 2020 to 2022). This clone was detected a few times. The clone's antigen remains unknown. Qualities for individual bases were not recorded, and no much larger clone is one base off. Overall results and qualifications from the work: According to the study, polyclonal expansion of innate gamma-delta T cells immediately after birth appeared to be driven by microbial exposure.

Library preparation was by RT-PCR. The sequencing machine was an Illumina MiSeq. Identical DNA sequences were merged into single rows after TCRdb reprocessed the public reads with CATT. For this sample the table gives some 800 delta-chain clones, of which around 15% were detected only once. The ten largest clones take up more than 10% of the sample. Reading from cysteine to phenylalanine, the CDR3 counts 12 amino acids. The retained sequence is limited to the CDR3, 36 bases, with the frame set at the first base. CDR1 and CDR2 (GEAIGNYY, EKD) derive from the germline V gene. V loses 8 bases, J loses 10 bases, and the germline ends lie 19 bases apart.

The sequence is built from TRDV2 and TRDJ1; a tentative D match to TRDD3 spans 6 bases. This TCR was sampled from a human fetus. Sequenced: non-Vgamma9Vdelta2 gamma-delta T cells from fetal blood. The CDR3: CAFPGDREGLIF. DNA sequence: TGTGCCTTTCCGGGGGACAGAGAGGGACTCATCTTT.